A single sample is the source of the 5 T cell receptor beta chains below, sequenced in a study of cytomegalovirus exposure and HLA in healthy donors. It was with 60 Vbeta and 13 Jbeta primers that the PCR ran. Sequencing was performed with immunoSEQ multiplex PCR; in TCRdb, only in-frame clones are kept and a portion is missing. The table lists around 200,000 clones, around 86% of them singletons. The source material was PBMCs. These receptors all stem from a man aged 45-65 years in good health and CMV-seronegative.

The V call is TRBV5-8, the J call TRBJ2-7; 8 positions agree with TRBD1. This CDR3 has 14 residues. V lost 5 bases, J lost 7 bases, and 11 bases stayed unmatched. CDR1 and CDR2 from the germline V gene are SGHTS and YDEGEE. Here the CDR3 reads CASRRRTGKVEQYF. The CDR3, as DNA: TGTGCCAGCAGACGGAGGACAGGGAAGGTGGAGCAGTACTTC.

The chain is built from TRBV12-5 and TRBJ2-1; TRBD2 matches at 13 bases. This CDR3 has 15 residues. The germline V gene encodes CDR1 LGHNT and CDR2 FRNRAP. The ends lost 7 bases at V and 6 bases at J; junction bases unmatched: 6. CDR3 in amino acids: CASAEGTSGTNEQFF. CDR3 DNA sequence: TGTGCTAGTGCCGAAGGGACTAGCGGGACCAATGAGCAGTTCTTC.

This chain uses TRBV6-5 with TRBJ2-7; possible D gene TRBD2, 5 bases. The CDR3 runs to 15 residues. V gave up 5 bases and J gave up 0 bases, with 14 bases separating them. The germline V gene has CDR1 MNHEY and CDR2 SVGAGI. The CDR3 reads CASSPPGFSSYEQYF. The CDR3 DNA sequence: TGTGCCAGCAGTCCCCCGGGGTTTAGCTCCTACGAGCAGTACTTC.

The chain combines TRBV4-3 with TRBJ1-5; D is perhaps TRBD1 (6 bases). From germline, CDR1 is LGHNA and CDR2 YSLEER. The V end lost 2 bases, the J end lost 0 bases, and 8 bases lay between the germline ends. CDR3 size: 15 residues. The CDR3 loop reads CASSQFRGSNQPQHF. The CDR3, as DNA: TGCGCCAGCAGCCAATTCAGGGGTAGCAATCAGCCCCAGCATTTT.

V is TRBV6-5 and J is TRBJ1-2; D is possibly TRBD1 (5 bases). V was shortened by 7 bases and J by 0 bases, with 15 bases between the two germline ends. The CDR3 has 15 amino acids. Looked up from germline, CDR1 is MNHEY and CDR2 is SVGAGI. The DNA for the CDR3 is TGTGCCAGCAAGGGAGGGGCCCCCTCTAACTATGGCTACACCTTC. Residues: CASKGGAPSNYGYTF.